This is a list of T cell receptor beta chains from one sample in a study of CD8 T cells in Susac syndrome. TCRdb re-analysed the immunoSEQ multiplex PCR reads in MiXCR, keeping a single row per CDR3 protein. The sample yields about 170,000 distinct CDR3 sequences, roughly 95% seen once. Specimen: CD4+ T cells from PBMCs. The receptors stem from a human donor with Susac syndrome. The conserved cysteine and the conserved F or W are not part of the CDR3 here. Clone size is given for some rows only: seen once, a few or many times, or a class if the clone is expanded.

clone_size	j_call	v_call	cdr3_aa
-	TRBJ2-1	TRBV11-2	ASSLGLADEQF
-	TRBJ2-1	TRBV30	AWSHRREQF
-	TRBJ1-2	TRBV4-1	ASSHPTGANYGYT
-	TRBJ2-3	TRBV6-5	ASSYSGLAGTADTQY
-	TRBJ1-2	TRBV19	ASNHNRNPPSGYT
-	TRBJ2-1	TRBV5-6	ASSPPGQVGEQF
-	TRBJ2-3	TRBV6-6	ASSWVEDTDTQY
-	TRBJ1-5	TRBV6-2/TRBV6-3	ASSSDRADQPQH
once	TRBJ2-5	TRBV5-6	ASSLGVESPRTQY
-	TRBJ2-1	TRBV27	AAQSSKVNEQF
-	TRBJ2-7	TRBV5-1	ASSRDSYEQY
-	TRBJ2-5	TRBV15	ATSRDAEPQETQY
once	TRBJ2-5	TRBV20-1	SAGVGLAYQETQY
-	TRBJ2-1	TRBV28	ASQAGGYNEQF
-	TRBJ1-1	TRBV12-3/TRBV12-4	ASSLGGQGEAF
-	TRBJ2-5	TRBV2	ASEGSSTVQY
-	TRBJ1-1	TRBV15	ATSRRARGRAESEAF
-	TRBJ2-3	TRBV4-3	ASSQAPLTSGRSDTQY